The clone carrying this T cell receptor beta chain was detected many times. What it recognizes is unknown. TCR beta VDJ and CDR3 were profiled, and genomic DNA was the template. TCRdb recomputed calls from the reads with MiXCR, one row per CDR3 protein. The repertoire includes fewer than 250,000 distinct CDR3 sequences, around 50% of them detected once, and about 20% sits in the top ten. This sample stems from a study of CD8+CD57+ T cells in acquired aplastic anemia. General observations from the study: Patients and controls had in common 25 to 35 CD8+ CDR3 sequences.

Patients included in sequencing had previously demonstrated CD8+CD57+ cell expansion by flow cytometry. The V and J ends lost 5 bases and 12 bases respectively, with 15 bases between them. The length of the CDR3 is 13 residues. Germline loops: CDR1 SGHRS, CDR2 YFSETQ. The TCR sequence derives from a human donor with aplastic anemia. Material for sequencing was sorted CD4+, CD8+, or CD8+CD57+ T cells (not recorded which) from PBMCs. The V gene is TRBV5-1, the J gene TRBJ1-6; D gene uncertain. The CDR3 sequence is CASRWSWVEPLHF. CDR3 nucleotides: TGCGCCAGCAGGTGGAGTTGGGTGGAACCCCTCCACTTT.